Reported below is one TCR beta chain. Its antigen remains unknown. In the PCR, 60 Vbeta and 13 Jbeta primers were used. The table came from immunoSEQ multiplex PCR; TCRdb's copy has only in-frame clones and leaves some out. Here the sample spans under 200,000 clones, over 65% being singletons. The data derive from a study of cytomegalovirus exposure and HLA in healthy donors. On the study more broadly: Among the 400 or so donors who were genotyped, roughly 76% fell in the genetic ancestry cluster that is associated with self-reported Caucasian donors. Findings and caveats of the study: What was likely a sequencing artifact was a cluster of highly shared sequence variants. Three chains linked to CMV were shown in vitro to be specific for CMV antigens. Among immune exposure information, only CMV serostatus was available.

The CDR3 totals 14 residues. Germline V CDR1 and CDR2: SGHNT, YYREEE (reference sequence). V lost 0 bases and J 4 bases, leaving 10 bases between the germline ends. Material for sequencing was PBMCs. The sequence was obtained from a man between 60 and 75 years old in good health and CMV-seronegative. V usage is TRBV5-4 and J usage is TRBJ1-2, with D possibly matching TRBD1 (5 bases). The CDR3 protein is CASSLADRRYGYTF. The CDR3 region has the DNA TGTGCCAGCAGCTTGGCTGACAGACGCTATGGCTACACCTTC.